The clone carrying this T cell receptor (beta chain) showed up just a few times. Its antigen remains unidentified. The data stem from a study of shared clonotypes between healthy human individuals. Study observations and caveats: Relative to their counterparts shared across all four donors, non-shared clonotypes exhibited diminished generation probabilities.

The donors were adults (healthy and HIV-negative) with no recent acute infections or vaccinations. Germline loops: CDR1 MGHRA, CDR2 YSYEKL. Trimming left V 8 bases short and J 6 bases short, with 20 bases between. CDR3 length: 14 amino acids. Original handling: From ImmunoSEQ came sequences covering only the junction and carrying no quality scores, so filtering differed. Here immunoSEQ multiplex PCR was the method, and the copy in TCRdb shows in-frame clones only, minus some. V and J calls and clone size are as listed in that table; D and trimming were resolved from the DNA. The sample yields around 200,000 clones, roughly 70% seen once.

The sequence came from a man younger than 40 in good health. The rearrangement uses TRBV4-1 and TRBJ2-7, with D perhaps TRBD1 or TRBD2 (5 bases each). Sequenced: memory CD4+ T cells sorted from blood. Indicated subset: CD45RA-negative fraction. The CDR3 nucleotides are TGCGCCAGCTCTAGTCCGGTTCGGGGCTCCGAGCAGTACTTC. This sequence encodes CASSSPVRGSEQYF.